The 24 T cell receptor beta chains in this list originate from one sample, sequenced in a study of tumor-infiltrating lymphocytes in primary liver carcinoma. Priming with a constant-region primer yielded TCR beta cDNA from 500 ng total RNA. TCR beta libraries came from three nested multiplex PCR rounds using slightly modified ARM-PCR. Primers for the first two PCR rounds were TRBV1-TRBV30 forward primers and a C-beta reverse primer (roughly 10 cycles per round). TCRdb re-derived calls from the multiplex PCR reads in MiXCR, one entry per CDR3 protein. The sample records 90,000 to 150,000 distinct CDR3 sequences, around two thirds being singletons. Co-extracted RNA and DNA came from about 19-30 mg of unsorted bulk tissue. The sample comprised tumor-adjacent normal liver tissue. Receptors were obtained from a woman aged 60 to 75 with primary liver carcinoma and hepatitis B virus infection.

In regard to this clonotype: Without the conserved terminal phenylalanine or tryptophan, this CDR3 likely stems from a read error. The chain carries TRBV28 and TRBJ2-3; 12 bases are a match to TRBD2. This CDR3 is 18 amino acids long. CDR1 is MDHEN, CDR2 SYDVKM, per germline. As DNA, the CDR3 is TGTTCCAGCAGTTTACCGGCTAGCGGGAGGGTTGGGGCAGATACGCAGTATCTT. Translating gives CSSSLPASGRVGADTQYL.

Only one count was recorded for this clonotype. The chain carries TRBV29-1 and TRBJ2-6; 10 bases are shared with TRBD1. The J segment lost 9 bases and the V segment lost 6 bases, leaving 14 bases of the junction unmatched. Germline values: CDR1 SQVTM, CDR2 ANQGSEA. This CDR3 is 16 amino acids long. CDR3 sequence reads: CSVRGQGSSWVNVLTF. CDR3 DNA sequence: TGCAGCGTCCGGGGACAGGGGAGCTCTTGGGTCAACGTCCTGACTTTC.

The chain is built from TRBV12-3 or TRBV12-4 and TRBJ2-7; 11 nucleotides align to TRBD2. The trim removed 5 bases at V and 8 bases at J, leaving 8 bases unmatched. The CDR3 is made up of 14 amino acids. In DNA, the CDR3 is TGTGCCAGCAGTCTTACTAGCGGGAGTTACAAGCAGTACTTC. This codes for CASSLTSGSYKQYF.

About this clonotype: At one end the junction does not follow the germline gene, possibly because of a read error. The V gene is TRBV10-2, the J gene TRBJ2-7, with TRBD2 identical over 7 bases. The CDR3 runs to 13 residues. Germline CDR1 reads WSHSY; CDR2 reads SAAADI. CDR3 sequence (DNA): TGCGTCAGCGGGACTGAACCATCCTACGAGCAGTACTTC. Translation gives CVSGTEPSYEQYF.

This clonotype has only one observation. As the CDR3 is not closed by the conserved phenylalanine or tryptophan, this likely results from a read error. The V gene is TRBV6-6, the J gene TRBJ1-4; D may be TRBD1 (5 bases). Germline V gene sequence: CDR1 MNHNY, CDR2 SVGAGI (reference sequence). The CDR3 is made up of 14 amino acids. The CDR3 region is CASSYGAAGEKLFS. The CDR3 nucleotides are TGTGCCAGTAGTTACGGGGCGGCGGGTGAAAAACTGTTTTCT.

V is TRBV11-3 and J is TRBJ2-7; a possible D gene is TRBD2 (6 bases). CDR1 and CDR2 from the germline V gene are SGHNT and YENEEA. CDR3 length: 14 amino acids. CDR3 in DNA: TGTGTCATCAGCTCGGCCGGGAGCTCCTACGAGCAGTACTTC. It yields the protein CVISSAGSSYEQYF.

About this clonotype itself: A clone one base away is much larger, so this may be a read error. The CDR3 here is CASSAGRGGIQYF. CDR3 nucleotide sequence: TGTGCCAGCAGCGCGGGACGGGGTGGCATTCAGTACTTC. The rearrangement uses TRBV6-4 and TRBJ2-4; a weak D match, TRBD2 (6 bases). The CDR3 covers 13 residues. Between the trimmed V and J ends, which lost 6 bases and 9 bases, there was a span of 15 bases. The germline CDR1 and CDR2 sequences are MRHNA and SNTAGT.

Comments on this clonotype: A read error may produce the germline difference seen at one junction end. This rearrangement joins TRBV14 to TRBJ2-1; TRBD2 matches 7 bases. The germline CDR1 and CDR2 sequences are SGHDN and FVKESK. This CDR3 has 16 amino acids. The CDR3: CAGSQVGGSGLGEQFF. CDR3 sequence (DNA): TGTGCCGGCAGCCAAGTGGGCGGGAGTGGCCTTGGTGAGCAGTTCTTC.

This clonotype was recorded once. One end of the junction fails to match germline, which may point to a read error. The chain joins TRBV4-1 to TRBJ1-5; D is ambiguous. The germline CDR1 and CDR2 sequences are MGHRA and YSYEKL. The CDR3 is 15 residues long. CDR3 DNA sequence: TGCGCCAGCAGCCCCCCGGGGTATAGTAATCAGTCCCAGCATTTT. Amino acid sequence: CASSPPGYSNQSQHF.

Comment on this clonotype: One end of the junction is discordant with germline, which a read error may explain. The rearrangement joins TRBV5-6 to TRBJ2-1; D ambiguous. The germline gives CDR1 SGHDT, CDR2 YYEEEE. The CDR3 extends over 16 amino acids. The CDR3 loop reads CASSLEFPTSYNEQFF. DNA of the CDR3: TGTGCTAGCAGCTTGGAATTCCCTACCAGCTACAATGAGCAGTTCTTC.

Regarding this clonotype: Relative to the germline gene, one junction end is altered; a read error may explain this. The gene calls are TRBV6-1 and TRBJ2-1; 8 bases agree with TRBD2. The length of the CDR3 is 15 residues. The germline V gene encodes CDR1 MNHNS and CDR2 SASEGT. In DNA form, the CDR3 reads TGTACCAGTGATCGCCGCTCCCGGGGGGGCAATGAGCAATTCTTC. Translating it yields CTSDRRSRGGNEQFF.

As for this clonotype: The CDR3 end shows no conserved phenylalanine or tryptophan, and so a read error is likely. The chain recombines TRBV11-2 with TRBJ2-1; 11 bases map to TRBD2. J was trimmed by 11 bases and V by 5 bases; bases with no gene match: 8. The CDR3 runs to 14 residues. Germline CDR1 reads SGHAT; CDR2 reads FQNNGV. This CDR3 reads CASSQGLAELKQFL. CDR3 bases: TGTGCCAGCAGCCAGGGACTAGCGGAATTAAAGCAGTTCCTC.

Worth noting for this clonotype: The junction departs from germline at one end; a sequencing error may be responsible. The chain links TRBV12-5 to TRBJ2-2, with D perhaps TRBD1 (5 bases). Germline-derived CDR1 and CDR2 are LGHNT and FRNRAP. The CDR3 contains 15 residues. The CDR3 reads CVSGSLTANTGELFF. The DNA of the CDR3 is TGTGTTAGTGGTTCCCTGACAGCTAACACCGGTGAGCTGTTTTTT. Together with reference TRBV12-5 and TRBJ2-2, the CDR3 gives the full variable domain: DARVTQTPRHKVTEMGQEVTMRCQPILGHNTVFWYRQTMMQGLELLAYFRNRAPLDDSGMPKDRFSAEMPDATLATLKIQPSEPRDSAVYFCVSGSLTANTGELFFGEGSRLTVL.

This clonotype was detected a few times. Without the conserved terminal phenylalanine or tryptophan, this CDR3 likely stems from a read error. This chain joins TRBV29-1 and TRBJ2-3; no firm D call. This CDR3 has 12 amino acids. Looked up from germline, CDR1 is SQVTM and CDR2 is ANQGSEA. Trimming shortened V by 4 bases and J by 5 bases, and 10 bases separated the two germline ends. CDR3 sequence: CSVVLGGDTQYS. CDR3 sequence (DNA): TGCAGCGTTGTCCTAGGCGGAGATACGCAGTATTCT.

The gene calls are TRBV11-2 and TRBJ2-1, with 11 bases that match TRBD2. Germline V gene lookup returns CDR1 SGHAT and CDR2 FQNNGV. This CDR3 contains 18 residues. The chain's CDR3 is CANSLARGSGRVKDEQFF. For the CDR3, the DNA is TGTGCTAACAGCTTAGCTCGGGGTAGCGGGAGGGTCAAAGATGAGCAGTTCTTC. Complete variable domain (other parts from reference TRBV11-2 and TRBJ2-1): EAGVAQSPRYKIIEKRQSVAFWCNPISGHATLYWYQQILGQGPKLLIQFQNNGVVDDSQLPKDRFSAERLKGVDSTLKIQPAKLEDSAVYLCANSLARGSGRVKDEQFFGPGTRLTVL.

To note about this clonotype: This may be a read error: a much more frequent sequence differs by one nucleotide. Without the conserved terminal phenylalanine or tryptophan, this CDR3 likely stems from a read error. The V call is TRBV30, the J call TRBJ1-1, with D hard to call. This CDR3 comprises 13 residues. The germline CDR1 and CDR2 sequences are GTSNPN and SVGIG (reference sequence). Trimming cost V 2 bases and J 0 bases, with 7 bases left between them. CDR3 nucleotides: TGTGCCTGGAGTCTCACAGTGAACACTGAAGCTTTCTAT. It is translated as CAWSLTVNTEAFY.

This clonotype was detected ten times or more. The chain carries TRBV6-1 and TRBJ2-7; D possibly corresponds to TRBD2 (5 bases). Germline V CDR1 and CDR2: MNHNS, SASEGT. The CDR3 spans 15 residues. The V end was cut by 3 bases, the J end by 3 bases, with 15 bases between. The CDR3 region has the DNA TGTGCCAGCAGTGATAGGAATGCCCGGGGCTACGAGCAGTACTTC. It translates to CASSDRNARGYEQYF.

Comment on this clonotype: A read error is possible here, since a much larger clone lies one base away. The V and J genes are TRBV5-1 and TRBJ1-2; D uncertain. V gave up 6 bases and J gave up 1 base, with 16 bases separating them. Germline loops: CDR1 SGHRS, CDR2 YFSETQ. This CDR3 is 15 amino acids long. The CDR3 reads CASTPLTVDNYGYTF. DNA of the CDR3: TGCGCCAGCACCCCGTTAACAGTAGATAACTATGGCTACACCTTC.

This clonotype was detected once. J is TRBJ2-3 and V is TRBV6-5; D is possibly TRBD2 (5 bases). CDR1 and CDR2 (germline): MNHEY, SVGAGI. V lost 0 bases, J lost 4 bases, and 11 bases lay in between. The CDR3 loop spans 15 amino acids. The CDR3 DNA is TGTGCCAGCAGTTACTCCGCGTGTAGCGCAGATACGCAGTATTTT. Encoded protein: CASSYSACSADTQYF.

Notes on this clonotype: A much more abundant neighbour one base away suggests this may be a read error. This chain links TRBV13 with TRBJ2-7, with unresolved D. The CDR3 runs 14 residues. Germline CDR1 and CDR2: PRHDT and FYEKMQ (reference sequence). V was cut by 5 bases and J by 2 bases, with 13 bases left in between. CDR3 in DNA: TGTGCCAGCAGCATAAAAGCAGGTACCTACGAGCAGTACTTC. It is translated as CASSIKAGTYEQYF.

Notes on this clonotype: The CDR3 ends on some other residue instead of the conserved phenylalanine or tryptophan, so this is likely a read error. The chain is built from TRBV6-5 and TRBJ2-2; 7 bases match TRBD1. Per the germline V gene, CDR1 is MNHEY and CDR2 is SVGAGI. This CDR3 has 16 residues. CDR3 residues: CDSSYSTQGTTGELFL. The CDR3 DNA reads TGTGACAGCAGTTACTCAACACAGGGGACGACCGGGGAGCTGTTTCTT.

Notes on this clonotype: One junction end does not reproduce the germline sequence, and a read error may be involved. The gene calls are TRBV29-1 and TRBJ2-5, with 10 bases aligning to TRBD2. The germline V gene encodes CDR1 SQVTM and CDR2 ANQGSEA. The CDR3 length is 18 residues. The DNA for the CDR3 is TGCAGCATTGAGTCCGCGACGGAAGGACTAGCGGTCCGGGAGACCCAGTACTTC. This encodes CSIESATEGLAVRETQYF. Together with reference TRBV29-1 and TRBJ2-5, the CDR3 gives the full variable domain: SAVISQKPSRDICQRGTSLTIQCQVDSQVTMMFWYRQQPGQSLTLIATANQGSEATYESGFVIDKFPISRPNLTFSTLTVSNMSPEDSSIYLCSIESATEGLAVRETQYFGPGTRLLVL.

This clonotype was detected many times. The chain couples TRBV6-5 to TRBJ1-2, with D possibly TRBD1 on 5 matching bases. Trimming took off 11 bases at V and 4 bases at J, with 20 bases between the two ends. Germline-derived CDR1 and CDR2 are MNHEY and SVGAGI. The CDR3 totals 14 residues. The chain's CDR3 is CASARRGVGYGYTF. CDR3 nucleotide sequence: TGTGCCTCAGCTAGGAGAGGGGTGGGCTATGGCTACACCTTC.

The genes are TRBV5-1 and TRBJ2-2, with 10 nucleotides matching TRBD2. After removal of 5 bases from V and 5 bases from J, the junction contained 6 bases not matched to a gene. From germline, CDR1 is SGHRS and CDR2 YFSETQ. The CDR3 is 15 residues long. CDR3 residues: CASSGSGRATGELFF. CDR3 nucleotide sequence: TGCGCCAGCAGTGGCAGCGGGAGGGCGACCGGGGAGCTGTTTTTT.